A single T cell receptor beta chain is shown here with its context. The antigen remains unidentified. This specimen comes from a study of cytomegalovirus exposure and HLA in healthy donors. Overall study results and limits: Later analysis showed TCR association rates varying by HLA locus, highest for DRB1 and lowest for HLA-C.

CDR1 is SGHTA and CDR2 is FQGNSA in the germline V gene. V was shortened by 1 base and J by 2 bases, with 5 bases between the two germline ends. The CDR3 runs 13 residues. Researchers ran the PCR with 60 Vbeta and 13 Jbeta primers. Using immunoSEQ multiplex PCR, the repertoire was profiled, and TCRdb retains in-frame clones only, with some absent. This sample has roughly 120,000 clones, with 74% found just once. The sequencing input was PBMCs. This clonotype was sampled from a woman aged 45-65 years in good health and CMV-seropositive. This chain joins TRBV7-2 and TRBJ1-2, with unresolved D. CDR3 sequence (DNA): TGTGCCAGCAGCTTAGGGCAGAACTATGGCTACACCTTC. This codes for CASSLGQNYGYTF.